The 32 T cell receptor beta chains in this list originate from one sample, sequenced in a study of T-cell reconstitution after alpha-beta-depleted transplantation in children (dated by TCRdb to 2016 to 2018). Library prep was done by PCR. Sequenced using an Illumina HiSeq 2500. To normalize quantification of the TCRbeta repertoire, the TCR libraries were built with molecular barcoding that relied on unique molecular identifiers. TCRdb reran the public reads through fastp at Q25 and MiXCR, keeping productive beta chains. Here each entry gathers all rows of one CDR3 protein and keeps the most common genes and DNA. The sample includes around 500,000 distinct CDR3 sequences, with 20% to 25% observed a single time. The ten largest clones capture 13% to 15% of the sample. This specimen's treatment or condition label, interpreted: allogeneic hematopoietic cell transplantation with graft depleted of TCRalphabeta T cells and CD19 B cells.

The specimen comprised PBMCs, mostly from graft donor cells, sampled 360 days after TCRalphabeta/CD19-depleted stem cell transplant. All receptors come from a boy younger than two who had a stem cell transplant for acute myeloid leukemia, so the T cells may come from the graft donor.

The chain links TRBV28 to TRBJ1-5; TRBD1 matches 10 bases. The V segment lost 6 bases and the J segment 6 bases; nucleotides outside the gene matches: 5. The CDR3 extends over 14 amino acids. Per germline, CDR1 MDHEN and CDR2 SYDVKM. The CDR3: CASRGTGDGQPQHF. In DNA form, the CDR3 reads TGTGCCAGCAGAGGGACAGGGGATGGTCAGCCCCAGCATTTT. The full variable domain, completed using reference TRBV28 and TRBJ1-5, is DVKVTQSSRYLVKRTGEKVFLECVQDMDHENMFWYRQDPGLGLRLIYFSYDVKMKEKGDIPEGYSVSREKKERFSLILESASTNQTSMYLCASRGTGDGQPQHFGDGTRLSIL.

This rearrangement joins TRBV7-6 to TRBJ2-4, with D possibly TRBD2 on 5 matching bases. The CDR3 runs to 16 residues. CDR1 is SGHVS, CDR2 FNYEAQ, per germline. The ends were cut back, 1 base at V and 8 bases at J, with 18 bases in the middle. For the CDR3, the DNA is TGTGCCAGCAGCTTAGGGCCTGAGGGTTTCGGGGACATTCAGTACTTC. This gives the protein CASSLGPEGFGDIQYF.

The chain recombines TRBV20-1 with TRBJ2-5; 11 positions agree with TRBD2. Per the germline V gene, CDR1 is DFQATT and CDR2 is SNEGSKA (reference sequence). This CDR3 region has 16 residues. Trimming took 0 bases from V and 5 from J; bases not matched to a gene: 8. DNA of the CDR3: TGCAGTGCTAGAGATACTAGCGGGGGCCGCTATGAGACCCAGTACTTC. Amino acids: CSARDTSGGRYETQYF.

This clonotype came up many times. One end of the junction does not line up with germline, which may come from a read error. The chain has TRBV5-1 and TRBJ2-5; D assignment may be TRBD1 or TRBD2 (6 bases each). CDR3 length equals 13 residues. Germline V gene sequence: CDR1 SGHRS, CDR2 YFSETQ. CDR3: CASSLQGGETQYF. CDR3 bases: TGTGCCAGCAGCCTACAGGGAGGCGAGACCCAGTACTTC.

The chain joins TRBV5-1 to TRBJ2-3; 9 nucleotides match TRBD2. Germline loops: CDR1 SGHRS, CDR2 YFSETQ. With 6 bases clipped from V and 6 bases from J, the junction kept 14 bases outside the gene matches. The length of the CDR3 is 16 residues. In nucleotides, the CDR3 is TGCGCCAGCACCCTCCGAGGGCGGGGGGGCTTGGATACGCAGTATTTT. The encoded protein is CASTLRGRGGLDTQYF.

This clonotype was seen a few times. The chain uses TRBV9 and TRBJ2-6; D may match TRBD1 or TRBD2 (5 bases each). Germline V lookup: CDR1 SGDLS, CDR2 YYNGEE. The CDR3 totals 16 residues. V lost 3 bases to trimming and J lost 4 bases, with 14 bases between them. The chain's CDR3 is CASSANVGTGANVLTF. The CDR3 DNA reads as TGTGCCAGCAGCGCTAACGTGGGGACCGGGGCCAACGTCCTGACTTTC.

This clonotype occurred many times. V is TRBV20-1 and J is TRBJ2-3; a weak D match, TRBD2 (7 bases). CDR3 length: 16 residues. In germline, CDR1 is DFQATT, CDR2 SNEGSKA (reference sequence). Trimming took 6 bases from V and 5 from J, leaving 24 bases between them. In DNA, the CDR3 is TGCAGTGCGCCCTCGTTAAGGGGGGGCAAGAGAGATACGCAGTATTTT. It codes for CSAPSLRGGKRDTQYF.

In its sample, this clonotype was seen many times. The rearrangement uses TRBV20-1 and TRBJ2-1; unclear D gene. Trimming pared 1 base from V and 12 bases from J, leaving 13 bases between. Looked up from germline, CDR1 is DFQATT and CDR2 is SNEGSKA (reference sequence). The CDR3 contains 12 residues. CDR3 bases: TGCAGTGCTAGAGCCTCTAGTAACCGGCAGTTCTTC. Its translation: CSARASSNRQFF.

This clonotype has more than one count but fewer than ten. Written as DNA, the CDR3 is TGTGCCAGCAGCCAAGATTGGAGATCCAATGAGCAGTTCTTC. Protein product: CASSQDWRSNEQFF. The V call is TRBV4-2, the J call TRBJ2-1; D is unresolved. The V gene's germline CDR1 is LGHNA and CDR2 YNFKEQ. The CDR3 is 14 amino acids. V shed 0 bases and J shed 6 bases, with 9 bases lying between them.

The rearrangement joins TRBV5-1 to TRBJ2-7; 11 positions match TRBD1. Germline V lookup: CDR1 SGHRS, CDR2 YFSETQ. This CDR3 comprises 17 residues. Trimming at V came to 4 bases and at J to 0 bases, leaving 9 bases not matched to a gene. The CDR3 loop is CASSKGTGGASSYEQYF. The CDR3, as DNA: TGCGCCAGCAGCAAAGGGACAGGGGGGGCATCCTCCTACGAGCAGTACTTC.

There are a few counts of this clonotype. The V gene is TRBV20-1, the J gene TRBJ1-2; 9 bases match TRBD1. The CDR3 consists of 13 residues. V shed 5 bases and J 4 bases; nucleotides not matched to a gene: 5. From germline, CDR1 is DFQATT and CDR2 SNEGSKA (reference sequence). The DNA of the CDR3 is TGCAGTGCTTCTCCGGGACAGGGCTATGGCTACACCTTC. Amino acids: CSASPGQGYGYTF.

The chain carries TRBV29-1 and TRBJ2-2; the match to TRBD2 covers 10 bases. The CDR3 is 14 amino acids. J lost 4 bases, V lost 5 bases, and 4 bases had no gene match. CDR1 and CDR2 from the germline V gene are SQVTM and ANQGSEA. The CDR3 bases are TGCAGCGTTTCGTCTAGCGGGGGCACCGGGGAGCTGTTTTTT. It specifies CSVSSSGGTGELFF.

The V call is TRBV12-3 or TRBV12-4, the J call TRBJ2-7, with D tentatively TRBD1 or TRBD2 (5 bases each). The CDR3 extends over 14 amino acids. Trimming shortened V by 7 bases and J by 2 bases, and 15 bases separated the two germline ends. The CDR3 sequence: CASTLGTVTYEQYF. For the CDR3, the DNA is TGTGCCAGCACTCTCGGGACCGTTACCTACGAGCAGTACTTC.

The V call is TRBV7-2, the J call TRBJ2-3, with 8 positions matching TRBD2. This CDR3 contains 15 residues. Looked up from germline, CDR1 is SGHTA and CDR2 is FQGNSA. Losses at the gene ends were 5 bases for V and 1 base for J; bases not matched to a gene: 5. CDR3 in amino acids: CASSRGGWGTDTQYF. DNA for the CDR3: TGTGCCAGCAGCCGGGGGGGGTGGGGCACAGATACGCAGTATTTT.

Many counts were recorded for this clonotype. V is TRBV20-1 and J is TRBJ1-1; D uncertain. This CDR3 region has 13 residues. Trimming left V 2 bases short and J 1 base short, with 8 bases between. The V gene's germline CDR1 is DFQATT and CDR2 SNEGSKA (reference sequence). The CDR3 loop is CSARPAQNTEAFF. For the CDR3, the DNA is TGCAGTGCTAGACCCGCGCAGAACACTGAAGCTTTCTTT.

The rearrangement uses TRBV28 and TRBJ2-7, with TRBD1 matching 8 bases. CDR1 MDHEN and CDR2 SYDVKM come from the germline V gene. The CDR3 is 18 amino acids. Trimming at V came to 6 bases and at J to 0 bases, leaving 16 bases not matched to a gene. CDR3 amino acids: CASRSPSDRDSGSYEQYF. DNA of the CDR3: TGTGCCAGCAGGAGCCCTTCGGACAGGGATTCAGGCTCCTACGAGCAGTACTTC.

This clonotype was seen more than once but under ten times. CDR3 in amino acids: CASSSDRGGPNEKLFF. In DNA form, the CDR3 reads TGTGCCAGCAGCTCTGATCGAGGGGGCCCTAATGAAAAACTGTTTTTT. This rearrangement joins TRBV6-1 to TRBJ1-4; 7 positions match TRBD1. In germline, CDR1 is MNHNS, CDR2 SASEGT. This CDR3 is built from 16 residues. Losses at the gene ends were 6 bases for V and 3 bases for J; bases not matched to a gene: 10.

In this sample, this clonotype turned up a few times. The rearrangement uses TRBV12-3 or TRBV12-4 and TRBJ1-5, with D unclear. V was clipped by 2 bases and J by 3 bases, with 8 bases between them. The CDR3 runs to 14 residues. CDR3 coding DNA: TGTGCCAGCAGTTTACCTGACCTCAATCAGCCCCAGCATTTT. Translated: CASSLPDLNQPQHF.

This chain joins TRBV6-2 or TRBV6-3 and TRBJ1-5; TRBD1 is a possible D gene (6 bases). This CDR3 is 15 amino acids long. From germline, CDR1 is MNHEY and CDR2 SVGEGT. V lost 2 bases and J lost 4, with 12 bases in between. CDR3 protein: CASSYTGQSNQPQHF. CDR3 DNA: TGTGCCAGCAGTTACACCGGACAGTCTAATCAGCCCCAGCATTTT.

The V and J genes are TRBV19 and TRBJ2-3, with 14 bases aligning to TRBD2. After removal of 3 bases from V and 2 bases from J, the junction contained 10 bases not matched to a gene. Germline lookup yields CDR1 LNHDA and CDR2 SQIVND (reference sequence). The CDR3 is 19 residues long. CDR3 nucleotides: TGTGCCAGTAGTATGGGACTAGCGGGGGCGGATCTTTTCACAGATACGCAGTATTTT. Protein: CASSMGLAGADLFTDTQYF.

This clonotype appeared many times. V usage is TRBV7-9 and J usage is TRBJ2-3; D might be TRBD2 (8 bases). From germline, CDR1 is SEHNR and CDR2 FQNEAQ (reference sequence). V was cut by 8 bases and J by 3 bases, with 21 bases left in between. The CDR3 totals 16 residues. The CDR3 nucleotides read TGTGCCAGCTTGCATCGGGAGGGGGCCCGGACAGATACGCAGTATTTT. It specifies CASLHREGARTDTQYF.

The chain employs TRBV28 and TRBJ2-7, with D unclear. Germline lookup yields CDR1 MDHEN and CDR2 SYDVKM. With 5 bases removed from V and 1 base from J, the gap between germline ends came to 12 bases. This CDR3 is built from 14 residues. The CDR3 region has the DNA TGTGCCAGCAGTGACCTTGACGGATCCTACGAGCAGTACGTC. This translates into CASSDLDGSYEQYV.

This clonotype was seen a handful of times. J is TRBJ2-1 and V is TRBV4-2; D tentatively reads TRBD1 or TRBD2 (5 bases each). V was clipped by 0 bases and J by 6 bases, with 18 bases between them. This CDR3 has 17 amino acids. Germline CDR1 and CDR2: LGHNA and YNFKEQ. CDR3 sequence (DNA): TGTGCCAGCAGCCAAGAGGGGGTGACGGGGAGACGCAATGAGCAGTTCTTC. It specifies CASSQEGVTGRRNEQFF.

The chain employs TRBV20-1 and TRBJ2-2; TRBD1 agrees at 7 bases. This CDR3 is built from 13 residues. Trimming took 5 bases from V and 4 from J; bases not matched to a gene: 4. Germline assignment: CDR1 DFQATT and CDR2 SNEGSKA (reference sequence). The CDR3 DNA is TGCAGTGCTTCCCGGACAGGCACCGGGGAGCTGTTTTTT. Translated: CSASRTGTGELFF.

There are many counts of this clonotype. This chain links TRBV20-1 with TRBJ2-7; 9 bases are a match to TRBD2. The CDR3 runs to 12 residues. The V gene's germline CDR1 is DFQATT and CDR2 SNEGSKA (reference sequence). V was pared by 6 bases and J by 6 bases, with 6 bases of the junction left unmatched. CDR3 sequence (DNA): TGCAGTGCCCCGCTAGCGGGGATCGAGCAGTACGTC. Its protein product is CSAPLAGIEQYV.

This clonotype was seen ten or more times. CDR3 sequence (DNA): TGTGCCAGCAGCTTGTCTTGGGCCGACAGGACGGTCCCCAAAAACTACGAGCAGTACGTC. Residues: CASSLSWADRTVPKNYEQYV. V gene TRBV5-5 combines with J gene TRBJ2-7; the D gene is possibly TRBD1 (6 bases). Germline CDR1 is SGHKS and CDR2 is YYEKEE (reference sequence). This CDR3 region has 20 residues. V gave up 1 base and J gave up 3 bases, with 29 bases separating them.

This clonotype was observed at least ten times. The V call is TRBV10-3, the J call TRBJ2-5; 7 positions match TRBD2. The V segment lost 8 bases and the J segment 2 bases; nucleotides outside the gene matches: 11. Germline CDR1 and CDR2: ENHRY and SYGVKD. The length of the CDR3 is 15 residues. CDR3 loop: CAISSAGDPQETQYF. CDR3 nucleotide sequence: TGTGCCATCTCATCGGCGGGAGACCCACAAGAGACCCAGTACTTC.

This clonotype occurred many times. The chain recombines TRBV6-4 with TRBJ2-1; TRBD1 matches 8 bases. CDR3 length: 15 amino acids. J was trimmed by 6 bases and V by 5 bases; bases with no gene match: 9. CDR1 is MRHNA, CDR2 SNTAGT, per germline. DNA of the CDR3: TGTGCCAGCAGTTCGGACAGGGAACTTGGCAATGAGCAGTTCTTC. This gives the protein CASSSDRELGNEQFF.

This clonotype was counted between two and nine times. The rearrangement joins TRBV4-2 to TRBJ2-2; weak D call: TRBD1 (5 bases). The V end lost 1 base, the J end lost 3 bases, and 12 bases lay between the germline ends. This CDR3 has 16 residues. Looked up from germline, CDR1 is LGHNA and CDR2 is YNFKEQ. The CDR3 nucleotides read TGTGCCAGCAGCCAAGTATCAGGGTCGGACACCGGGGAGCTGTTTTTT. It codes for CASSQVSGSDTGELFF.

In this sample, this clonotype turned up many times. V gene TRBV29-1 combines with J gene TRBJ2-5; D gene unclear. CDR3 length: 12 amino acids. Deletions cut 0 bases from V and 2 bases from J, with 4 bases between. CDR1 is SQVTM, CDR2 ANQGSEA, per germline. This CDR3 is CSVEEQQETQYF. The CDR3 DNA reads TGCAGCGTTGAAGAACAGCAAGAGACCCAGTACTTC. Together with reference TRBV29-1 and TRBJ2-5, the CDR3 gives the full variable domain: SAVISQKPSRDICQRGTSLTIQCQVDSQVTMMFWYRQQPGQSLTLIATANQGSEATYESGFVIDKFPISRPNLTFSTLTVSNMSPEDSSIYLCSVEEQQETQYFGPGTRLLVL.

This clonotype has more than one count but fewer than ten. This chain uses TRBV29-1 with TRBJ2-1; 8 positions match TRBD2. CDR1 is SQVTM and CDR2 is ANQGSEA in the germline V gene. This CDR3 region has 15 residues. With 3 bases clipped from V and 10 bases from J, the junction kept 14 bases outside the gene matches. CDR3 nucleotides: TGCAGCGTTGACCGCGCGGGGGGACCTAGAGGGGAGCAGTTCTTC. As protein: CSVDRAGGPRGEQFF.

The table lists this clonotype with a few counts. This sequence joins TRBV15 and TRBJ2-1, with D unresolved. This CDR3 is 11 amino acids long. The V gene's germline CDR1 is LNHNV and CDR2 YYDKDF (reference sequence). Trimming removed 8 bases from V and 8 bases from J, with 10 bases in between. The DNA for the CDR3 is TGTGCCACCGAAGTCGCGGATGAGCAGTTCTTC. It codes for CATEVADEQFF.